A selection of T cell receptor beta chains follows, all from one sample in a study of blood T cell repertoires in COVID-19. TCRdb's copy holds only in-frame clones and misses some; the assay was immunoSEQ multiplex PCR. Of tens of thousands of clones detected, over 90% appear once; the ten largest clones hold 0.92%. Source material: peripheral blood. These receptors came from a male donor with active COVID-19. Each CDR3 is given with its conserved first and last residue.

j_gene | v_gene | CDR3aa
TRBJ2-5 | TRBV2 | CASRTGARQTQYF
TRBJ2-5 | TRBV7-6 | CASSPLAGGQETQYF
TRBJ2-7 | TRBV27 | CASSSLPRLDTYEQYF
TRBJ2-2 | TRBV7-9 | CASSSGSLGYFGELFF
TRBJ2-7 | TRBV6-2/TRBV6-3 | CASSYSILAGSLYEQYF
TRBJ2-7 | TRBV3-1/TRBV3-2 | CASSRGLAGAAYEQYF
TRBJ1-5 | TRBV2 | CASSDAGVRNSNQPQHF
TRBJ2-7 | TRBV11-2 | CASSLGLAGVEQYF
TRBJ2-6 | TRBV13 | CASSLGVRGSGANVLTF
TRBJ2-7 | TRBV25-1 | CASRAIEQYF
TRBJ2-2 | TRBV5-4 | CASSSGSRGPNTGELFF
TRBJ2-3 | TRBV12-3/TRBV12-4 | CASSSRRADTQYF
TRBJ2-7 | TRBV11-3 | CASSSGQGQSYEQYF
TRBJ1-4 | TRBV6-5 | CASEVMTNEKLFF